A selection of T cell receptor beta chains follows, all from one sample in a study of cytomegalovirus exposure and HLA in healthy donors. Only in-frame clones appear in the TCRdb table, and some are missing; sequencing was by immunoSEQ multiplex PCR. The table shows about 130,000 clones, with approximately 78% occurring only once. The source material was PBMCs. The receptors stem from a human donor in good health. Each CDR3 is given with its conserved first and last residue. The D gene is left open where the match is weak. The size field is filled for only some rows; it gives once, few, many or a size class.

>TRBD2|TRBJ2-5|.|TRBV19
CASSIGAGGKETQYF
TGTGCCAGTAGTATTGGGGCGGGAGGGAAGGAGACCCAGTACTTC
>TRBD2|TRBJ2-3|.|TRBV10-2
CASSPGLAGGISTDTQYF
TGCGCCAGCAGCCCGGGACTAGCGGGGGGGATAAGCACAGATACGCAGTATTTT
>.|TRBJ1-1|once|TRBV14
CASSRWVGDTEAFF
TGTGCCAGCAGCCGATGGGTGGGAGATACTGAAGCTTTCTTT
>TRBD2|TRBJ2-3|.|TRBV6-4
CASSYPKSGTSETDTQYF
TGTGCCAGCAGTTATCCAAAGTCCGGGACTAGCGAAACAGATACGCAGTATTTT
>.|TRBJ2-3|.|TRBV9
CASSVGGNPDTQYF
TGTGCCAGCAGCGTGGGCGGGAATCCAGATACGCAGTATTTT
>TRBD2|TRBJ2-1|few|TRBV4-2
CASSQVPTSGGAREQFF
TGTGCCAGCAGCCAAGTCCCGACTAGCGGGGGGGCTCGGGAGCAGTTCTTC
>.|TRBJ2-7|.|TRBV4-2
CASSQDPQRAYEQYF
TGTGCCAGCAGCCAAGATCCCCAACGAGCCTACGAGCAGTACTTC
>.|TRBJ1-1|few|TRBV7-2
CASSERPPQGTTEAFF
TGTGCCAGCAGCGAACGACCTCCACAGGGAACCACTGAAGCTTTCTTT
>.|TRBJ1-2|.|TRBV6-5
CASRNSAGNYGYTF
TGTGCCAGCAGGAACAGTGCCGGAAACTATGGCTACACCTTC
>TRBD1|TRBJ1-2|few|TRBV19
CASIKDRGHPNYGYTF
TGTGCCAGTATTAAGGACAGGGGACATCCTAACTATGGCTACACCTTC
>.|TRBJ2-7|.|TRBV27
CASSFWPTRIYEQYF
TGTGCCAGCAGTTTCTGGCCCACCCGAATCTACGAGCAGTACTTC
>TRBD2|TRBJ2-7|.|TRBV7-2
CASSSFTSGPSYEQYF
TGTGCCAGCAGCTCTTTTACTAGCGGCCCTTCCTACGAGCAGTACTTC
>TRBD2|TRBJ2-7|.|TRBV5-1
CASSLASGTSGKSSYEQYF
TGCGCCAGCAGCTTGGCCTCCGGGACTAGCGGGAAAAGCTCCTACGAGCAGTACTTC
>.|TRBJ2-7|.|TRBV29-1
CSVDTGSAYEQYF
TGCAGCGTTGATACAGGTTCGGCCTACGAGCAGTACTTC
>TRBD1|TRBJ2-4|.|TRBV5-1
CASSEWDRTKNIQYF
TGCGCCAGCAGCGAATGGGACAGAACCAAAAACATTCAGTACTTC
>TRBD1|TRBJ2-7|.|TRBV6-1
CASRTGGDEQYF
TGTGCCAGCAGGACAGGGGGAGACGAGCAGTACTTC
>TRBD1|TRBJ1-4|.|TRBV6-6
CASIGTGREKLFF
TGTGCCAGCATCGGGACAGGGAGAGAAAAACTGTTTTTT
>.|TRBJ2-3|.|TRBV5-6
CASSPLGPAGVSTDTQYF
TGTGCCAGCAGCCCCCTGGGGCCGGCAGGGGTAAGCACAGATACGCAGTATTTT
>.|TRBJ2-1|.|TRBV30
CAWSLSSYNEQFF
TGTGCCTGGAGCCTGAGCTCCTACAATGAGCAGTTCTTC
>.|TRBJ2-7|.|TRBV10-3
CAISGGDEQYF
TGTGCCATCAGTGGGGGGGACGAGCAGTACTTC
>TRBD1|TRBJ2-3|few|TRBV19
CASSGDRANTQYF
TGTGCCAGTAGCGGGGACAGGGCGAATACGCAGTATTTT
>.|TRBJ1-1|few|TRBV19
CASSIRLTEAFF
TGTGCCAGTAGTATTCGTCTAACTGAAGCTTTCTTT
>TRBD1|TRBJ2-7|few|TRBV29-1
CSVESRQGVYEQYF
TGCAGCGTTGAATCGCGACAGGGAGTCTACGAGCAGTACTTC
>.|TRBJ1-2|.|TRBV10-3
CAIRHRVSDYGYAF
TGTGCCATCAGACACAGGGTTTCCGACTATGGCTACGCCTTC
>.|TRBJ2-7|.|TRBV27
CASSYRYSSYEQYF
TGTGCCAGCAGTTACCGATATAGCTCCTACGAGCAGTACTTC
>.|TRBJ2-7|.|TRBV6-5
CASSYKRTAYEQYF
TGTGCCAGCAGTTACAAGCGGACAGCCTACGAGCAGTACTTC
>TRBD2|TRBJ2-7|.|TRBV4-3
CASSQRAGETYEQYF
TGCGCCAGCAGCCAGCGAGCGGGGGAGACCTACGAGCAGTACTTC
>.|TRBJ2-5|.|TRBV30
CAWIGVPPSADTQYF
TGTGCCTGGATCGGTGTACCCCCCAGCGCGGATACCCAGTACTTC
>TRBD1|TRBJ1-2|.|TRBV7-2
CASSLGGNRGDGYTF
TGTGCCAGCAGCTTAGGAGGGAACAGGGGGGACGGCTACACCTTC
>.|TRBJ2-4|.|TRBV18
CASSPERVARAKNIQYF
TGTGCCAGCTCACCGGAGCGGGTCGCTCGAGCCAAAAACATTCAGTACTTC
>TRBD1|TRBJ2-5|.|TRBV7-6
CASSLSPGQFWEQYF
TGTGCCAGCAGCTTATCCCCGGGACAGTTCTGGGAGCAGTACTTC
>.|TRBJ1-2|few|TRBV2
CASNLGDLYGYTF
TGTGCCAGCAATTTGGGCGATCTTTATGGCTACACCTTC
>.|TRBJ2-1|.|TRBV14
CASSRGGSYNEQFF
TGTGCCAGCAGCCGAGGGGGCTCCTACAATGAGCAGTTCTTC
>.|TRBJ2-7|.|TRBV6-5
CASRGAGGISYEQYF
TGTGCCAGCAGGGGGGCCGGGGGGATCTCCTACGAGCAGTACTTC
>.|TRBJ1-1|.|TRBV19
CASTTTGAEAFF
TGTGCCAGTACTACAACGGGGGCTGAAGCTTTCTTT
>TRBD1|TRBJ1-1|.|TRBV7-2
CASSFLGQGAEAFF
TGTGCCAGCAGCTTCCTGGGACAGGGGGCTGAAGCTTTCTTT
>.|TRBJ2-1|.|TRBV7-3
CASSLSGDRYNEQFF
TGTGCCAGCAGCTTATCGGGGGATCGGTACAATGAGCAGTTCTTC
>TRBD2|TRBJ2-7|.|TRBV7-9
CASRGTSGLNEQYF
TGTGCCAGCAGGGGAACTAGCGGGCTAAACGAGCAGTACTTC
>TRBD1|TRBJ2-7|.|TRBV6-4
CASSSPWTGPNYEQYF
TGTGCCAGCAGTTCTCCTTGGACAGGGCCTAACTACGAGCAGTACTTC
>.|TRBJ1-2|.|TRBV7-9
CSSSLRGRIDGYTF
TGTTCCAGCAGCCTCAGGGGAAGGATAGATGGCTACACCTTC
>TRBD2|TRBJ2-1|few|TRBV7-3
CASSDGLAGVEQFF
TGTGCCAGCAGCGATGGACTAGCGGGGGTTGAGCAGTTCTTC
>.|TRBJ2-6|.|TRBV19
CASSVEATRISGANVLTF
TGTGCCAGTAGTGTAGAAGCAACTCGTATCTCTGGGGCCAACGTCCTGACTTTC
>.|TRBJ1-5|.|TRBV19
CASSSGLNQPQHF
TGTGCCAGTAGTTCGGGGTTAAATCAGCCCCAGCATTTT
>.|TRBJ2-7|.|TRBV7-2
CASSLVGEGGYEQYF
TGTGCCAGCAGCTTAGTGGGGGAAGGGGGTTACGAGCAGTACTTC
>.|TRBJ1-2|.|TRBV6-1
CASPSRGLRGYGYTF
TGTGCCAGCCCCAGTCGGGGACTAAGAGGCTATGGCTACACCTTC
>TRBD2|TRBJ2-7|.|TRBV4-3
CASSQAGGGYEQYF
TGCGCCAGCAGCCAAGCGGGAGGGGGATACGAGCAGTACTTC
>.|TRBJ1-3|.|TRBV9
CASSVVPTGTGNTIYF
TGTGCCAGCAGCGTAGTTCCCACAGGGACTGGAAACACCATATATTTT
>TRBD2|TRBJ2-1|.|TRBV12-5
CASGLGLAGAEQFF
TGTGCTAGTGGTTTGGGGTTAGCGGGGGCGGAGCAGTTCTTC
>.|TRBJ1-2|few|TRBV5-4
CASSHNTGYYGYTF
TGTGCCAGCAGCCACAATACAGGGTACTATGGCTACACCTTC